The 30 T cell receptor beta chains below all came from one sample that was sequenced in a study of shared clonotypes between healthy human individuals. Here immunoSEQ multiplex PCR was the method, and the copy in TCRdb shows in-frame clones only, minus some. Of 2 million or so clones in the sample, less than 95% were seen once. CD45RO-negative CD8 cells positively selected for CCR7 made up the naive population, which excluded terminally differentiated effector memory CD45RA+ cells. Sample: naive CD8+ T cells sorted from blood. These TCRs come from a man aged 18 to 29 in good health.

V gene TRBV2 combines with J gene TRBJ2-5; possibly TRBD1 or TRBD2 for D (5 bases each). The CDR3 length is 14 residues. The ends were cut back, 6 bases at V and 11 bases at J, with 22 bases in the middle. Looked up from germline, CDR1 is SNHLY and CDR2 is FYNNEI. CDR3 sequence reads: CASSAGTVLGEQYF. CDR3 in DNA: TGTGCCAGCAGCGCCGGGACGGTTCTTGGGGAGCAGTACTTC.

This clone has just a few counts. V and J are TRBV14 and TRBJ1-5; D is ambiguous. The CDR3 is 13 amino acids. Trimming pared 0 bases from V and 4 bases from J, leaving 4 bases between. Germline loops: CDR1 SGHDN, CDR2 FVKESK. Here the CDR3 DNA reads TGTGCCAGCAGCCAAGATAAGAATCAGCCCCAGCATTTT. Translating it yields CASSQDKNQPQHF.

A note on this clone: The sample carries other DNA sequences with the same CDR3. The rearrangement links TRBV4-1 to TRBJ1-4; D is undetermined. Germline-derived CDR1 and CDR2 are MGHRA and YSYEKL. V was shortened by 0 bases and J by 2 bases, with 10 bases between the two germline ends. The CDR3 is made up of 16 amino acids. The chain's CDR3 is CASSQETGLTNEKLFF. The CDR3, as DNA: TGCGCCAGCAGCCAAGAAACTGGGCTTACTAATGAAAAACTGTTTTTT.

The chain couples TRBV27 to TRBJ1-4; tentative D call: TRBD1 (6 bases). With 8 bases removed from V and 5 bases from J, the gap between germline ends came to 12 bases. CDR3 length equals 13 residues. Germline V lookup: CDR1 MNHEY, CDR2 SMNVEV (reference sequence). This chain's CDR3 is CASRGLMNEKLFF. CDR3 bases: TGTGCCAGCCGGGGGCTTATGAATGAAAAACTGTTTTTT.

The chain joins TRBV4-1 to TRBJ2-7, with D tentatively TRBD1 (6 bases). This CDR3 contains 15 residues. Per the germline V gene, CDR1 is MGHRA and CDR2 is YSYEKL. The V gene lost 5 bases and the J gene lost 2 bases, with 16 bases spanning the gap. The CDR3 reads CASSSLSGTTYEQYF. CDR3 DNA: TGCGCCAGCAGCTCTCTTTCCGGGACAACCTACGAGCAGTACTTC.

The chain links TRBV28 to TRBJ1-1; 8 bases map to TRBD1. With V trimmed by 5 bases and J by 7 bases, 6 bases remained unmatched. This CDR3 region has 13 residues. The germline V gene has CDR1 MDHEN and CDR2 SYDVKM. This CDR3 reads CASSLGQGGEAFF. In nucleotides, the CDR3 is TGTGCCAGCAGTCTCGGACAGGGCGGTGAAGCTTTCTTT.

Concerning this clone itself: The same CDR3 can be traced to other DNA sequences in this sample. The V call is TRBV9, the J call TRBJ1-4; D is possibly TRBD1 (5 bases). CDR1 and CDR2 (germline): SGDLS, YYNGEE. The CDR3 has 13 amino acids. V lost 2 bases to trimming and J lost 8 bases, with 10 bases between them. The CDR3 here is CASSVGGDEKLFF. The DNA of the CDR3 is TGTGCCAGCAGCGTTGGAGGGGACGAAAAACTGTTTTTT.

The V call is TRBV7-9, the J call TRBJ1-2, with D hard to call. Trimming took off 5 bases at V and 0 bases at J, with 13 bases between the two ends. The CDR3 is made up of 15 amino acids. Germline-derived CDR1 and CDR2 are SEHNR and FQNEAQ (reference sequence). CDR3 residues: CASSPSWAPNYGYTF. The DNA for the CDR3 is TGTGCCAGCAGCCCCAGCTGGGCCCCTAACTATGGCTACACCTTC.

The chain carries TRBV10-1 and TRBJ2-7, with TRBD1 identical over 8 bases. Trimming at V came to 8 bases and at J to 6 bases, leaving 15 bases not matched to a gene. This CDR3 is 15 amino acids long. The germline V gene encodes CDR1 WNHNN and CDR2 SYGVQD (reference sequence). Written as DNA, the CDR3 is TGCGCCAGCCAAACCAGGGGGCGATCCCTTGGCGAGCAGTACTTC. Residues: CASQTRGRSLGEQYF.

This chain links TRBV19 with TRBJ2-7; 12 bases agree with TRBD2. The CDR3 extends over 16 amino acids. J lost 2 bases, V lost 1 base, and 3 bases had no gene match. CDR1 is LNHDA and CDR2 is SQIVND in the germline V gene (reference sequence). The CDR3 DNA sequence: TGTGCCAGTAGTATAGGACTAGCGGGAGCGCCCTACGAGCAGTACTTC. This gives the protein CASSIGLAGAPYEQYF.

The gene calls are TRBV6-5 and TRBJ2-7; TRBD1 matches 7 bases. Germline V gives CDR1 MNHEY, CDR2 SVGAGI. V trimming: 6 bases; J trimming: 4 bases; junction bases outside the gene matches: 12. This CDR3 has 15 residues. Here the CDR3 reads CASRPQGEWSYEQYF. The CDR3, as DNA: TGTGCCAGCAGGCCCCAGGGGGAGTGGTCTTACGAGCAGTACTTC.

The CDR3 nucleotides are TGTGCCAGCAGCTACGGGACTAGCGGTGGAGAGACCCAGTACTTC. As protein: CASSYGTSGGETQYF. The chain couples TRBV9 to TRBJ2-5; the match to TRBD2 covers 11 bases. The CDR3 consists of 15 residues. The V gene end was trimmed by 4 bases and the J gene end by 4 bases; junction bases not matched to a gene: 6. The V gene's germline CDR1 is SGDLS and CDR2 YYNGEE.

This clone appeared a few times. Here the CDR3 reads CASSEGAGTGEQYF. CDR3 sequence (DNA): TGTGCCAGCAGTGAAGGGGCAGGTACGGGCGAGCAGTACTTC. This chain joins TRBV6-1 and TRBJ2-7, with unresolved D. Germline V lookup: CDR1 MNHNS, CDR2 SASEGT. Deletions cut 1 base from V and 6 bases from J, with 13 bases between. The CDR3 consists of 14 residues.

The J gene is TRBJ2-3, the V gene TRBV10-1, with a tentative D call TRBD2 (6 bases). The germline V and J ends were trimmed by 6 bases and 2 bases, with 15 bases remaining between them. The CDR3 has 15 amino acids. Germline-derived CDR1 and CDR2 are WNHNN and SYGVQD (reference sequence). For the CDR3, the DNA is TGCGCCAGCAGCGACGGGGGAGGAACCACAGATACGCAGTATTTT. This translates into CASSDGGGTTDTQYF.

The CDR3 DNA sequence: TGTGCCAGCAGCGGACTAGCGGGAGGACGCACAGATACGCAGTATTTT. It specifies CASSGLAGGRTDTQYF. The J gene is TRBJ2-3, the V gene TRBV9, with 13 bases that match TRBD2. CDR3 size: 16 residues. Germline CDR1 SGDLS, CDR2 YYNGEE. V dropped 3 bases and J dropped 1; count of bases not matched to a gene: 2.

The chain is built from TRBV9 and TRBJ2-1; TRBD2 matches at 9 bases. J was trimmed by 7 bases and V by 4 bases; bases with no gene match: 9. Germline loops: CDR1 SGDLS, CDR2 YYNGEE. The CDR3 covers 15 residues. CDR3 bases: TGTGCCAGCAGCCACTCCGGGACTAGCTATAATGAGCAGTTCTTC. Its protein is CASSHSGTSYNEQFF.

The chain uses TRBV7-9 and TRBJ2-7; 9 bases map to TRBD1. There are 16 residues in the CDR3. CDR1 and CDR2 (germline): SEHNR, FQNEAQ (reference sequence). V dropped 5 bases and J dropped 4; count of bases not matched to a gene: 12. CDR3 region: CASSQLQGAIGYEQYF. CDR3 in DNA: TGTGCCAGCAGCCAATTACAGGGGGCTATAGGTTACGAGCAGTACTTC.

DNA for the CDR3: TGCGCCAGCAGCCCCCGCTGGCGGACTACCTACGAGCAGTACTTC. It is translated as CASSPRWRTTYEQYF. This chain joins TRBV23-1 and TRBJ2-7; D possibly corresponds to TRBD2 (6 bases). TRBV23-1 is known as an ORF, though its function is uncertain. V lost 6 bases, J lost 2 bases, and 17 bases lay in between. CDR3 length equals 15 residues.

The chain is built from TRBV10-2 and TRBJ2-7; a weak D match, TRBD2 (5 bases). The ends were cut back, 4 bases at V and 2 bases at J, with 12 bases in the middle. CDR3 size: 14 residues. Per the germline V gene, CDR1 is WSHSY and CDR2 is SAAADI. The CDR3 here is CASSVGGSTYEQYF. CDR3 DNA: TGCGCCAGCAGTGTTGGCGGGTCCACCTACGAGCAGTACTTC.

This chain connects TRBV10-1 to TRBJ2-1; TRBD2 is a possible D gene (5 bases). The CDR3 runs 11 residues. The V gene lost 8 bases and the J gene lost 7 bases, with 9 bases spanning the gap. Per germline, CDR1 WNHNN and CDR2 SYGVQD (reference sequence). CDR3 amino acids: CASGEGNEQFF. In nucleotides, the CDR3 is TGCGCCAGCGGAGAGGGAAATGAGCAGTTCTTC.

The J gene is TRBJ1-4, the V gene TRBV2, with 8 bases fitting TRBD1. Germline trimming cut 2 bases from V and 8 bases from J; bases unmatched to any gene: 16. Germline CDR1 and CDR2: SNHLY and FYNNEI. There are 18 residues in the CDR3. CDR3 bases: TGTGCCAGCAGTGAACTGGGGCAGGGGGCGCGGTTTGAGGAAAAACTGTTTTTT. Its protein is CASSELGQGARFEEKLFF. Combining the CDR3 with reference TRBV2 and TRBJ1-4 gives the whole variable domain EPEVTQTPSHQVTQMGQEVILRCVPISNHLYFYWYRQILGQKVEFLVSFYNNEISEKSEIFDDQFSVERPDGSNFTLKIRSTKLEDSAMYFCASSELGQGARFEEKLFFGSGTQLSVL.

This clone was counted once. The chain is built from TRBV6-1 and TRBJ2-7, with D maybe TRBD1 (6 bases). The germline V gene encodes CDR1 MNHNS and CDR2 SASEGT. Trimming stripped 4 bases from V and 1 base from J, with 11 bases between. This CDR3 is built from 14 residues. CDR3 DNA sequence: TGTGCCAGCAGTGGATACAGGGATTCCTACGAGCAGTACTTC. This gives the protein CASSGYRDSYEQYF.

The V call is TRBV7-9, the J call TRBJ1-4; 11 bases are shared with TRBD1. The junction had 3 bases not matched to a gene; V was cut back by 5 bases and J by 1 base. There are 16 residues in the CDR3. Germline V gene sequence: CDR1 SEHNR, CDR2 FQNEAQ (reference sequence). The CDR3 region has the DNA TGTGCCAGCAGCGACGGGACAGGGGGAACTAATGAAAAACTGTTTTTT. The encoded protein is CASSDGTGGTNEKLFF.

In this sample, this clone turned up once. This chain joins TRBV15 and TRBJ2-7; D not certain. Per germline, CDR1 LNHNV and CDR2 YYDKDF (reference sequence). CDR3 length equals 12 residues. The germline V and J ends were trimmed by 3 bases and 2 bases, with 5 bases remaining between them. The CDR3, as DNA: TGTGCCACCAGCAGCCCTACCTACGAGCAGTACTTC. Amino acids: CATSSPTYEQYF.

The rearrangement uses TRBV9 and TRBJ2-1; D may be TRBD1 (6 bases). Germline loops: CDR1 SGDLS, CDR2 YYNGEE. V was trimmed by 5 bases and J by 6 bases, leaving 9 bases between them. The CDR3 runs 12 residues. CDR3 DNA sequence: TGTGCCAGCAGTCCAGGGGTCAATGAGCAGTTCTTC. Translated, it gives CASSPGVNEQFF. Drawing the rest from reference TRBV9 and TRBJ2-1, the complete variable domain is DSGVTQTPKHLITATGQRVTLRCSPRSGDLSVYWYQQSLDQGLQFLIQYYNGEERAKGNILERFSAQQFPDLHSELNLSSLELGDSALYFCASSPGVNEQFFGPGTRLTVL.

J is TRBJ2-1 and V is TRBV19, with 10 nucleotides matching TRBD2. Germline values: CDR1 LNHDA, CDR2 SQIVND (reference sequence). J lost 4 bases, V lost 9 bases, and 15 bases had no gene match. The CDR3 runs 17 residues. DNA of the CDR3: TGTGCCAGCTCGATCGGACTAGCGGCCAGAGGATACAATGAGCAGTTCTTC. Translated, it gives CASSIGLAARGYNEQFF.

The CDR3 nucleotides read TGCAGCGTTGATCCGGGGGTAGGCTACACCTTC. It translates to CSVDPGVGYTF. The rearrangement uses TRBV29-1 and TRBJ1-2, with D possibly being TRBD1 (5 bases). Germline V CDR1 and CDR2: SQVTM, ANQGSEA. Trimming left V 3 bases short and J 8 bases short, with 10 bases between. The CDR3 covers 11 residues.

V is TRBV7-3 and J is TRBJ2-5; possibly TRBD2 for D (6 bases). From germline, CDR1 is SGHTA and CDR2 FQGTGA. Between the trimmed V and J ends, which lost 5 bases and 3 bases, there was a span of 13 bases. CDR3 length: 14 amino acids. The CDR3 reads CASSPRPGEETQYF. In DNA form, the CDR3 reads TGTGCCAGCAGCCCCCGCCCGGGGGAAGAGACCCAGTACTTC.

V is TRBV11-2 and J is TRBJ2-7; TRBD2 aligns across 8 bases. CDR3 length: 17 amino acids. Germline lookup yields CDR1 SGHAT and CDR2 FQNNGV. Losses at the gene ends were 5 bases for V and 4 bases for J; bases not matched to a gene: 16. CDR3 sequence: CASSAGLAQSGGYEQYF. CDR3 bases: TGTGCCAGCAGCGCCGGACTAGCCCAATCCGGCGGGTACGAGCAGTACTTC.

The genes are TRBV21-1 and TRBJ1-1. TRBV21-1 is described as a pseudogene. CDR3 length equals 12 residues. The CDR3 loop reads CASSKGGPEAFF. CDR3 nucleotides: TGTGCCAGCAGCAAAGGAGGTCCTGAAGCTTTCTTT.